The next 5 T cell receptor beta chains were all read from a single sample in a study of shared clonotypes between healthy human individuals. The data were produced by immunoSEQ multiplex PCR, yet TCRdb's version contains in-frame clones alone and is incomplete. The table lists over a million clones, around 78% of them singletons. The source material was memory CD4+ T cells from PBMCs. Subset of the sample: CD45RA-negative fraction. Receptor source: a man in his late teens or twenties in good health. Some clones in this sample may be carry-over from other donors' samples.

This rearrangement joins TRBV7-2 to TRBJ1-5, with D possibly TRBD1 on 5 matching bases. V was shortened by 5 bases and J by 4 bases, with 12 bases between the two germline ends. The CDR3 consists of 14 residues. Per the germline V gene, CDR1 is SGHTA and CDR2 is FQGNSA. In nucleotides, the CDR3 is TGTGCCAGCAGCCAATCGGGGGGGAATCAGCCCCAGCATTTT. This encodes CASSQSGGNQPQHF. The entire variable domain, with the rest obtained from reference TRBV7-2 and TRBJ1-5, is as follows: GAGVSQSPSNKVTEKGKDVELRCDPISGHTALYWYRQSLGQGLEFLIYFQGNSAPDKSGLPSDRFSAERTGGSVSTLTIQRTQQEDSAVYLCASSQSGGNQPQHFGDGTRLSIL.

The chain recombines TRBV10-3 with TRBJ1-1, with D maybe TRBD1 (5 bases). CDR1 and CDR2 (germline): ENHRY, SYGVKD. Trimming left V 5 bases short and J 1 base short, with 8 bases between. CDR3 length: 13 residues. The CDR3 protein is CAISQGANTEAFF. CDR3 DNA sequence: TGTGCCATCAGTCAGGGCGCGAACACTGAAGCTTTCTTT.

This chain connects TRBV6-1 to TRBJ2-5; TRBD2 is a possible D gene (5 bases). The germline V and J ends were trimmed by 2 bases and 2 bases, with 9 bases remaining between them. Germline assignment: CDR1 MNHNS and CDR2 SASEGT. This CDR3 has 14 amino acids. The DNA of the CDR3 is TGTGCCAGCAGTGAATATCGGGGTCAAGAGACCCAGTACTTC. Translation gives CASSEYRGQETQYF.

The V and J genes are TRBV11-2 and TRBJ1-2; 9 bases map to TRBD1. In germline, CDR1 is SGHAT, CDR2 FQNNGV. Unmatched junction bases numbered 8, after V lost 5 bases and J lost 7 bases. CDR3 length: 14 amino acids. The DNA for the CDR3 is TGTGCCAGCAGCCCCACAGGGGGCGACGTTGGCTACACCTTC. Amino acid sequence: CASSPTGGDVGYTF.

This clone was observed at least ten times. V and J are TRBV30 and TRBJ1-2; TRBD1 matches at 9 bases. The CDR3 has 15 amino acids. Germline CDR1 reads GTSNPN; CDR2 reads SVGIG (reference sequence). Trimming cost V 3 bases and J 3 bases; bases outside gene matches: 8. CDR3: CAWSRDRDGDYGYTF. The CDR3 bases are TGTGCCTGGAGCCGGGACAGGGATGGGGACTATGGCTACACCTTC.